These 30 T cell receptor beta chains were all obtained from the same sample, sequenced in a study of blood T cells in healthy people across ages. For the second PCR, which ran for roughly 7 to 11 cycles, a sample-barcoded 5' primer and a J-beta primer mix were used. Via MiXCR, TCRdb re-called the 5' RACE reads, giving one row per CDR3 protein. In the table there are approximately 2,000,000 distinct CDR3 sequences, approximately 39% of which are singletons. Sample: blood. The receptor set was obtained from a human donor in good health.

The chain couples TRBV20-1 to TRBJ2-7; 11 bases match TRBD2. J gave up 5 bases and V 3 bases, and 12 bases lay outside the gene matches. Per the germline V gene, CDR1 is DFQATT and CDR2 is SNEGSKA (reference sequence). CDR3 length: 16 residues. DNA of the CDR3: TGCAGTGCTAGGATAGCTAGCGGGGGGATTCAAGACGAGCAGTACTTC. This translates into CSARIASGGIQDEQYF.

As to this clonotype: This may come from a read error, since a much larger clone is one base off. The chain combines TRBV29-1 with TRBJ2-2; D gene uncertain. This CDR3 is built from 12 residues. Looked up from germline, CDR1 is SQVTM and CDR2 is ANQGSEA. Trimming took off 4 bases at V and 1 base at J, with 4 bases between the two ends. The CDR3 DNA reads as TGCAGCGTTGGGAGGAACACCGGGGAGCTGTTTTTT. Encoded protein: CSVGRNTGELFF.

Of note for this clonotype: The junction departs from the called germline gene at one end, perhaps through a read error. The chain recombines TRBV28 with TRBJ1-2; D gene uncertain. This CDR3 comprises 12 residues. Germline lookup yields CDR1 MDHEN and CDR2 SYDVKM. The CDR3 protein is CAGSSDLYGYTF. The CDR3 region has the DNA TGTGCCGGCAGTTCCGACCTGTATGGCTACACCTTC.

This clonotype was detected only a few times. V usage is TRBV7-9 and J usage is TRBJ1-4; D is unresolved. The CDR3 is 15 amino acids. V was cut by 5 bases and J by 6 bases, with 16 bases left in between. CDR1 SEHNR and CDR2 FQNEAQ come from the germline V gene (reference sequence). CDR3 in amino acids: CASSGSQTGDEKLFF. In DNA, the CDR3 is TGTGCCAGCAGCGGATCTCAGACGGGAGATGAAAAACTGTTTTTT.

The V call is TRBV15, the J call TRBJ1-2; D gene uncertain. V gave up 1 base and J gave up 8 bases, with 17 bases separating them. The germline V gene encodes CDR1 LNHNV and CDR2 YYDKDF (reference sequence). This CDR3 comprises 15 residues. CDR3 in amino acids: CATSRVVQAVGGYTF. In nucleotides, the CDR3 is TGTGCCACCAGCAGAGTAGTGCAGGCGGTGGGAGGCTACACCTTC. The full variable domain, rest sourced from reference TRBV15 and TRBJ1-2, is DAMVIQNPRYQVTQFGKPVTLSCSQTLNHNVMYWYQQKSSQAPKLLFHYYDKDFNNEADTPDNFQSRRPNTSFCFLDIRSPGLGDTAMYLCATSRVVQAVGGYTFGSGTRLTVV.

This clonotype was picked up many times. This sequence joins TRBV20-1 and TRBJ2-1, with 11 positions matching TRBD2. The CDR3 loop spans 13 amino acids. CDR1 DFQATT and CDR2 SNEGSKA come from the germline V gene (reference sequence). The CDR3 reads CSARTSGYNEQFF. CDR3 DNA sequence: TGCAGCGCCCGGACTAGCGGGTACAATGAGCAGTTCTTC.

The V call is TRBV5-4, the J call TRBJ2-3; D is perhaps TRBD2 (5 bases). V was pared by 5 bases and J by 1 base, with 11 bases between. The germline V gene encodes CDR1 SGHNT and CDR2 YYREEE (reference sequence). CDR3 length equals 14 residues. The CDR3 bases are TGTGCCAGCAGAGACGGGGTTCGCACAGATACGCAGTATTTT. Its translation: CASRDGVRTDTQYF.

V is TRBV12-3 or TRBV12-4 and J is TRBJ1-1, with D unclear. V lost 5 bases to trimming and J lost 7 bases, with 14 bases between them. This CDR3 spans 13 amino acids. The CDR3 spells CASSPLTVGEAFF. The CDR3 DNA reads TGTGCCAGCAGTCCCCTCACGGTGGGTGAAGCTTTCTTT.

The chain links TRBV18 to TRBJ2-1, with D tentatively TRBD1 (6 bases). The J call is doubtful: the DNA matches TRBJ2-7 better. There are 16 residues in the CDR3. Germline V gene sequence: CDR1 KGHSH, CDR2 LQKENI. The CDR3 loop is CASSHRTDLTYNEQYF. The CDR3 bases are TGTGCCAGCTCCCACCGGACAGACCTTACCTACAATGAGCAGTACTTC.

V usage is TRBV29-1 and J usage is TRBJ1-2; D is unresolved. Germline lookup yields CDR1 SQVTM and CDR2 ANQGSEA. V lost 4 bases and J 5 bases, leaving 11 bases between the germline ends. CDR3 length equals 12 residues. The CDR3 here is CSVGGGLYGYTF. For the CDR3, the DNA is TGCAGCGTTGGGGGAGGGCTTTATGGCTACACCTTC. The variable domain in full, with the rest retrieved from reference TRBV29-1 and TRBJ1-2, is SAVISQKPSRDICQRGTSLTIQCQVDSQVTMMFWYRQQPGQSLTLIATANQGSEATYESGFVIDKFPISRPNLTFSTLTVSNMSPEDSSIYLCSVGGGLYGYTFGSGTRLTVV.

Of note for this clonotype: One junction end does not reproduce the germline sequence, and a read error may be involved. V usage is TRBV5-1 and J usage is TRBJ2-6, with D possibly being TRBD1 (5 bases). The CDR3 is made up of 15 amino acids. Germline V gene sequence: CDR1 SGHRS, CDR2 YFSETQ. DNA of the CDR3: TGCGCCAGCAGCTTGGAGCTTTCTGGGGCCAACGCCCTGACTTTC. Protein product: CASSLELSGANALTF. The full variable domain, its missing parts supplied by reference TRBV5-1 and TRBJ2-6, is KAGVTQTPRYLIKTRGQQVTLSCSPISGHRSVSWYQQTPGQGLQFLFEYFSETQRNKGNFPGRFSGRQFSNSRSEMNVSTLELGDSALYLCASSLELSGANALTFGAGSRLTVL.

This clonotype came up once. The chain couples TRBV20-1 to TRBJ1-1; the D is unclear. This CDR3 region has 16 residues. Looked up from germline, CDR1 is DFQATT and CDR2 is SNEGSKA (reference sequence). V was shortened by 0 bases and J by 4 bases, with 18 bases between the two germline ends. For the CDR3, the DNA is TGCAGTGCTAGAGATCGGTCCCACACATGGGCCACTGAAGCTTTCTTT. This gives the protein CSARDRSHTWATEAFF.

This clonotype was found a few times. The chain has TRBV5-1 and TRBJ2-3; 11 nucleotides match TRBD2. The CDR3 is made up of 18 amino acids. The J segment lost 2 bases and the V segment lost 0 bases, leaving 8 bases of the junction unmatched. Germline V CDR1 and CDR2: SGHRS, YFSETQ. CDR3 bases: TGCGCCAGCAGCTTGGTGGGTCTAGCGGGGGGCTTCACAGATACGCAGTATTTT. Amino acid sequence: CASSLVGLAGGFTDTQYF.

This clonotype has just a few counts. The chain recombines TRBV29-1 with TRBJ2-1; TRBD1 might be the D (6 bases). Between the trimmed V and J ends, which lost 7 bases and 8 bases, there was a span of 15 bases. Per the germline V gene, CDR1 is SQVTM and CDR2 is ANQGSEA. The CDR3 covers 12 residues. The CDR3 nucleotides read TGCAGCGGAGTCTATGACAGGCATGAGCAGTTCTTC. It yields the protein CSGVYDRHEQFF.

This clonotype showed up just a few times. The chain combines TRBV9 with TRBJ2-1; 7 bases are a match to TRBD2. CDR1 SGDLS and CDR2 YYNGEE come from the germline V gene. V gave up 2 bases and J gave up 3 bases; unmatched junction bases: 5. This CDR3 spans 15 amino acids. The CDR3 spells CASSVGGGNYNEQFF. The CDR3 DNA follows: TGTGCCAGCAGCGTTGGCGGGGGAAACTACAATGAGCAGTTCTTC.

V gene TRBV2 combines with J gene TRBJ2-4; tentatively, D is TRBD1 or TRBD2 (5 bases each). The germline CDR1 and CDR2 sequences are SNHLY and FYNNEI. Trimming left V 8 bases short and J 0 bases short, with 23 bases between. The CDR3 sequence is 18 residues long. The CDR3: CASLTPGRLLIAKNIQYF. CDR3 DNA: TGTGCCAGCCTGACCCCGGGACGCCTATTAATAGCCAAAAACATTCAGTACTTC. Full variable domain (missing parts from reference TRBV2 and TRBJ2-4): EPEVTQTPSHQVTQMGQEVILRCVPISNHLYFYWYRQILGQKVEFLVSFYNNEISEKSEIFDDQFSVERPDGSNFTLKIRSTKLEDSAMYFCASLTPGRLLIAKNIQYFGAGTRLSVL.

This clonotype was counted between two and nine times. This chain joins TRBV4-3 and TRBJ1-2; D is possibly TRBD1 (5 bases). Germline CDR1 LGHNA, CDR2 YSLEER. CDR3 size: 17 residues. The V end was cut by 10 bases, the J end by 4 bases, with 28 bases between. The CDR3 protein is CATGLPQAGVYGYGYTF. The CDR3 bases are TGCGCCACAGGGCTTCCGCAGGCGGGCGTCTATGGCTATGGCTACACCTTC.

CDR3 sequence (DNA): TGCAGTGCGGCGCCAGACGCGAACACTGAAGCTTTCTTT. Translating gives CSAAPDANTEAFF. The rearrangement joins TRBV20-1 to TRBJ1-1; D is undetermined. Germline-derived CDR1 and CDR2 are DFQATT and SNEGSKA (reference sequence). V lost 6 bases and J lost 1, with 12 bases in between. This CDR3 region has 13 residues.

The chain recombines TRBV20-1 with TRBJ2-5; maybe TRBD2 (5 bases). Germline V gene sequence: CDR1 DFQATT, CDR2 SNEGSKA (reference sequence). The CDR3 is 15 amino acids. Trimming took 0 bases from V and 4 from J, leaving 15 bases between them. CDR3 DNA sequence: TGCAGTGCTAGAGACCCACTAGGACGGGGAGAGACCCAGTACTTC. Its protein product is CSARDPLGRGETQYF.

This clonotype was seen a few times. As DNA, the CDR3 is TGCGCCAGCAGCCCTGGCGATGGACGGTCGAGCTCTGGAAACACCATATATTTT. Translated: CASSPGDGRSSSGNTIYF. The V call is TRBV5-1, the J call TRBJ1-3; unclear D gene. This CDR3 spans 18 amino acids. Germline CDR1 SGHRS, CDR2 YFSETQ. The ends were cut back, 4 bases at V and 0 bases at J, with 20 bases in the middle.

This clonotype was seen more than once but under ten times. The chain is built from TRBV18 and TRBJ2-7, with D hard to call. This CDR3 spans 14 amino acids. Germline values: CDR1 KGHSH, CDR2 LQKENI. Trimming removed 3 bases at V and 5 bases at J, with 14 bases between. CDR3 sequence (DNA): TGTGCCAGCTCACCCTGGGTCGCTAGGGACGAGCAGTACTTC. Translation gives CASSPWVARDEQYF.

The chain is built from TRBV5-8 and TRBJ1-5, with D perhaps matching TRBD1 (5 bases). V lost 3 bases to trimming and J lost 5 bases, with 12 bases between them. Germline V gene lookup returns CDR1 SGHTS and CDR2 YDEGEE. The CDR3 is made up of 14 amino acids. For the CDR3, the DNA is TGTGCCAGCAGCTGGTGGTCGGGGGATCAGCCCCAGCATTTT. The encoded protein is CASSWWSGDQPQHF. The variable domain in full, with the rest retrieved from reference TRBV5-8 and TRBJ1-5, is EAGVTQSPTHLIKTRGQQATLRCSPISGHTSVYWYQQALGLGLQFLLWYDEGEERNRGNFPPRFSGRQFPNYSSELNVNALELEDSALYLCASSWWSGDQPQHFGDGTRLSIL.

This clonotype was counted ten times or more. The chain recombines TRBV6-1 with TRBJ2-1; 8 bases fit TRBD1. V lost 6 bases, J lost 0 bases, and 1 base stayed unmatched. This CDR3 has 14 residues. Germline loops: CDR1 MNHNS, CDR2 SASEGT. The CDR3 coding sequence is TGTGCCAGCAGGGGGACAGGCTCCTACAATGAGCAGTTCTTC. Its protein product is CASRGTGSYNEQFF.

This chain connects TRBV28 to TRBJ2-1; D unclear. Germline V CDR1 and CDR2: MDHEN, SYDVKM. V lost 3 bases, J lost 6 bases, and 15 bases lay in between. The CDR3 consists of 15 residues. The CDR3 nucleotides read TGTGCCAGCAGTTTCTTCCGTCTGGAGAGCAATGAGCAGTTCTTC. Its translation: CASSFFRLESNEQFF. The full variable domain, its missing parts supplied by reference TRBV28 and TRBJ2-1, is DVKVTQSSRYLVKRTGEKVFLECVQDMDHENMFWYRQDPGLGLRLIYFSYDVKMKEKGDIPEGYSVSREKKERFSLILESASTNQTSMYLCASSFFRLESNEQFFGPGTRLTVL.

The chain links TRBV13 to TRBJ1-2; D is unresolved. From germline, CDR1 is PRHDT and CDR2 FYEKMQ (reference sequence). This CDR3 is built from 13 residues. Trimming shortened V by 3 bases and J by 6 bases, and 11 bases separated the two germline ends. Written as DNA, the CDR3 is TGTGCCAGCAGCTTTTCGCCCCTTCATGGCTACACCTTC. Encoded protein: CASSFSPLHGYTF.

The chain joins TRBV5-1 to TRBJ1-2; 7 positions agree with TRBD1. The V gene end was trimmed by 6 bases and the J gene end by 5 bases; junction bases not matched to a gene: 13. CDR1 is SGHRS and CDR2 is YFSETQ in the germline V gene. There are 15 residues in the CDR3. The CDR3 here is CASTDDWDRFYGYTF. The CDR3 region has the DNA TGCGCCAGCACCGATGATTGGGACAGATTTTATGGCTACACCTTC.

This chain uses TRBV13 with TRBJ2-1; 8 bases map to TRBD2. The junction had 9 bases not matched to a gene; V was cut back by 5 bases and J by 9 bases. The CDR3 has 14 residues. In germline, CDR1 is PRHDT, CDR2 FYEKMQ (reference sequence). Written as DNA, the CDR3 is TGTGCCAGCAGCATGGGGACTAGTCGGAGTGAGCAGTTCTTC. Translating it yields CASSMGTSRSEQFF.

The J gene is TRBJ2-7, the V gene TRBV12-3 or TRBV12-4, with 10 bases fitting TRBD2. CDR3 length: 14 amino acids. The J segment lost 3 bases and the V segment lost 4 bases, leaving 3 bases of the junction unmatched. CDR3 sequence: CASSSSGGFYEQYF. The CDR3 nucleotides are TGTGCCAGCAGTTCTAGCGGGGGTTTCTACGAGCAGTACTTC.

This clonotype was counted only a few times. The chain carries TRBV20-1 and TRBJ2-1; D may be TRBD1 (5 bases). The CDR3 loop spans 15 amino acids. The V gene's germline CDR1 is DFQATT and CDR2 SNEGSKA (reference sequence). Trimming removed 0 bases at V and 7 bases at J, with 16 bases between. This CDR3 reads CSAREKAGYYNEQFF. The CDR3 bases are TGCAGTGCTAGAGAGAAGGCAGGGTACTATAATGAGCAGTTCTTC.

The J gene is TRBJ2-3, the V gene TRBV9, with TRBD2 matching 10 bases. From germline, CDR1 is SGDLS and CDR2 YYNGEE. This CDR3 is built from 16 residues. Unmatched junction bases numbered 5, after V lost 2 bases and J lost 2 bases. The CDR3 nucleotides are TGTGCCAGCAGCGTCAAGCGGGGGGGCGTCACAGATACGCAGTATTTT. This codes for CASSVKRGGVTDTQYF. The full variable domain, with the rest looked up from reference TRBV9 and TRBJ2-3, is DSGVTQTPKHLITATGQRVTLRCSPRSGDLSVYWYQQSLDQGLQFLIQYYNGEERAKGNILERFSAQQFPDLHSELNLSSLELGDSALYFCASSVKRGGVTDTQYFGPGTRLTVL.